This T cell receptor (beta chain) was sequenced for a study of regulatory dendritic cells for organ transplantation. Allogeneic regulatory or mature dendritic cells were co-cultured for roughly five days with CFSE-labeled sorted T cells at 1:10. Trimming pared 8 bases from V and 3 bases from J, leaving 16 bases between. The germline gives CDR1 LNHDA, CDR2 SQIVND (reference sequence). This CDR3 contains 14 residues. TCRdb's table, derived via immunoSEQ multiplex PCR, lists solely in-frame clones and lacks some. The sample records about 4,200 clones, about 62% being singletons. This clone was picked up one time. Its antigen remains unknown.

This clonotype was obtained from a human donor in good health. The rearrangement uses TRBV19 and TRBJ1-1; D gene ambiguous. The sequenced sample consisted of memory CD8+ T cells from blood cultured with regulatory dendritic cells. Indicated subset: CD45RO+ memory T cells. The CDR3 DNA follows: TGTGCCAGTTTGCCCCGGCGGCGGGACACTGAAGCTTTCTTT. Amino acid sequence: CASLPRRRDTEAFF.